The 21 T cell receptor beta chains listed next were all sequenced from one sample in a study of T cells after yellow fever vaccination. TCRdb independently ran MiXCR on the 5' RACE reads; one entry per CDR3 protein. The sample records roughly 32,000 distinct CDR3 sequences, about 6.6% being singletons. Sample: PBMCs, either bulk or a sorted T-cell subset (CD4+, CD8+, memory, or dextramer-sorted; not recorded which), taken on the day of the first yellow fever vaccination. These receptors all come from a man aged 18 to 30 who received the YFV17D yellow fever vaccine.

This clonotype was found a few times. The J gene is TRBJ1-5, the V gene TRBV20-1; TRBD1 agrees at 7 bases. Germline V gives CDR1 DFQATT, CDR2 SNEGSKA (reference sequence). Losses at the gene ends were 4 bases for V and 0 bases for J; bases not matched to a gene: 15. The CDR3 runs to 18 residues. The CDR3 sequence: CSATPRDRAAYSNQPQHF. The CDR3 nucleotides are TGCAGTGCTACCCCCCGCGACAGGGCCGCTTATAGCAATCAGCCCCAGCATTTT.

In regard to this clonotype: A much larger clone lies a single base off, so this may be a read error. The CDR3 does not close with the conserved phenylalanine or tryptophan, likely indicating a read error. The gene calls are TRBV3-1 and TRBJ1-1, with TRBD1 matching over 7 bases. The CDR3 is 13 amino acids. Germline trimming cut 3 bases from V and 4 bases from J; bases unmatched to any gene: 2. Germline V gives CDR1 LGHDT, CDR2 YNNKEL (reference sequence). CDR3 bases: TGTGCCAGCAGCCAGCACAGGGGCACTGAAGCTTTCTTA. Protein sequence: CASSQHRGTEAFL.

This clonotype was observed at least ten times. The V call is TRBV7-2, the J call TRBJ2-3; 7 bases align to TRBD1. Trimming cost V 1 base and J 7 bases; bases outside gene matches: 2. The germline gives CDR1 SGHTA, CDR2 FQGNSA. The length of the CDR3 is 13 residues. The CDR3 DNA reads TGTGCCAGCAGCTTAGAACAGGGGAATACGCAGTATTTT. It codes for CASSLEQGNTQYF.

This clonotype was seen a few times. The chain carries TRBV15 and TRBJ1-1; 9 bases fit TRBD1. Unmatched junction bases numbered 6, after V lost 5 bases and J lost 5 bases. This CDR3 is 14 amino acids long. Germline assignment: CDR1 LNHNV and CDR2 YYDKDF (reference sequence). The CDR3: CATSVDRGRTEAFF. CDR3 DNA sequence: TGTGCCACCAGCGTCGACAGGGGGAGGACTGAAGCTTTCTTT. Full variable domain (rest looked up from reference TRBV15 and TRBJ1-1): DAMVIQNPRYQVTQFGKPVTLSCSQTLNHNVMYWYQQKSSQAPKLLFHYYDKDFNNEADTPDNFQSRRPNTSFCFLDIRSPGLGDTAMYLCATSVDRGRTEAFFGQGTRLTVV.

In its sample, this clonotype was seen many times. DNA of the CDR3: TGCAGCGTTAAGGGGGGTGATAACTATGGCTACACCTTC. Residues: CSVKGGDNYGYTF. V is TRBV29-1 and J is TRBJ1-2; TRBD1 is a possible D gene (6 bases). This CDR3 contains 13 residues. Germline V gene lookup returns CDR1 SQVTM and CDR2 ANQGSEA. V lost 5 bases, J lost 1 base, and 11 bases lay in between.

In this sample, this clonotype turned up many times. The chain carries TRBV4-3 and TRBJ2-7, with 9 positions matching TRBD2. CDR3 length equals 17 residues. Germline-derived CDR1 and CDR2 are LGHNA and YSLEER. V trimming: 0 bases; J trimming: 3 bases; junction bases outside the gene matches: 9. CDR3 in DNA: TGCGCCAGCAGCCAAGATGGTAGCCTAGCGGGGAACTACGAGCAGTACTTC. Encoded protein: CASSQDGSLAGNYEQYF.

This clonotype was recorded at least ten times. The gene calls are TRBV20-1 and TRBJ1-1, with 7 bases identical to TRBD1. The CDR3 length is 13 residues. Losses at the gene ends were 5 bases for V and 2 bases for J; bases not matched to a gene: 5. Germline assignment: CDR1 DFQATT and CDR2 SNEGSKA (reference sequence). Written as DNA, the CDR3 is TGCAGTGCTTGGGGACAGACCAACACTGAAGCTTTCTTT. Translating it yields CSAWGQTNTEAFF.

In this sample, this clonotype turned up a few times. V usage is TRBV20-1 and J usage is TRBJ2-1; 9 bases fit TRBD1. J lost 5 bases, V lost 3 bases, and 17 bases had no gene match. Germline CDR1 is DFQATT and CDR2 is SNEGSKA (reference sequence). The CDR3 is 18 residues long. CDR3 sequence reads: CSARRGQGLISYDNEQFF. The CDR3 region has the DNA TGCAGTGCTAGGAGGGGACAGGGCCTGATCAGCTATGACAATGAGCAGTTCTTC.

This clonotype was observed a handful of times. The rearrangement uses TRBV7-2 and TRBJ2-5, with 9 bases that match TRBD1. Losses at the gene ends were 2 bases for V and 5 bases for J; bases not matched to a gene: 6. Germline V gene lookup returns CDR1 SGHTA and CDR2 FQGNSA. This CDR3 has 15 residues. The CDR3 DNA sequence: TGTGCCAGCAGCTTAAGAACAGGGGGCCCGGAGACCCAGTACTTC. Translation gives CASSLRTGGPETQYF.

This clonotype has ten or more counts. This sequence joins TRBV18 and TRBJ1-6, with TRBD1 matching 7 bases. This CDR3 comprises 16 residues. Trimming took 4 bases from V and 7 from J; bases not matched to a gene: 10. Looked up from germline, CDR1 is KGHSH and CDR2 is LQKENI. Here the CDR3 reads CASSRRGGQLNSPLHF. The CDR3 coding sequence is TGTGCCAGCTCACGGCGAGGGGGACAGTTAAATTCACCCCTCCACTTT.

This clonotype was observed many times. V usage is TRBV20-1 and J usage is TRBJ2-7; perhaps TRBD1 as D (5 bases). Germline V lookup: CDR1 DFQATT, CDR2 SNEGSKA (reference sequence). The V and J ends lost 1 base and 6 bases respectively, with 16 bases between them. This CDR3 is 14 amino acids long. The CDR3 loop reads CSARASGIASEQYF. DNA for the CDR3: TGCAGTGCTAGAGCGTCAGGGATTGCCTCCGAGCAGTACTTC.

In its sample, this clonotype was seen many times. The gene calls are TRBV4-2 and TRBJ2-7, with a tentative D call TRBD1 (6 bases). CDR1 and CDR2 from the germline V gene are LGHNA and YNFKEQ. V shed 4 bases and J shed 0 bases, with 16 bases lying between them. The CDR3 totals 16 residues. CDR3 in DNA: TGTGCCAGCAGCCGCCTGGACAGCCCTAGCTCCTACGAGCAGTACTTC. Protein product: CASSRLDSPSSYEQYF.

At least ten counts were recorded for this clonotype. The chain employs TRBV9 and TRBJ2-3; 8 bases match TRBD2. Germline loops: CDR1 SGDLS, CDR2 YYNGEE. The CDR3 extends over 12 amino acids. Trimming cost V 4 bases and J 7 bases; bases outside gene matches: 2. The CDR3 nucleotides read TGTGCCAGCAGCTCGGGAGGGAATACGCAGTATTTT. This gives the protein CASSSGGNTQYF.

The sample holds many counts of this clonotype. The V call is TRBV28, the J call TRBJ1-6; TRBD1 is a possible D gene (6 bases). With 8 bases removed from V and 8 bases from J, the gap between germline ends came to 13 bases. This CDR3 is built from 13 residues. Germline lookup yields CDR1 MDHEN and CDR2 SYDVKM. CDR3 region: CASRGTLDSPLHF. CDR3 coding DNA: TGTGCCAGCCGGGGGACACTGGATTCACCCCTCCACTTT.

This clonotype was seen at least ten times. The J gene is TRBJ2-5, the V gene TRBV20-1, with 10 positions matching TRBD1. V lost 4 bases and J lost 4; bases outside the gene matches: 9. The CDR3 is made up of 15 amino acids. From germline, CDR1 is DFQATT and CDR2 SNEGSKA (reference sequence). Here the CDR3 DNA reads TGCAGTGCTATGACAGGGGGCGCGGATGGAGAGACCCAGTACTTC. Translating it yields CSAMTGGADGETQYF.

CDR3 loop: CASTRDSNQPQHF. The CDR3 region has the DNA TGTGCCAGCACCCGGGACAGCAATCAGCCCCAGCATTTT. The V gene is TRBV6-1, the J gene TRBJ1-5; D might be TRBD1 (5 bases). Germline V gene sequence: CDR1 MNHNS, CDR2 SASEGT. V was pared by 7 bases and J by 1 base, with 8 bases between. The CDR3 loop spans 13 amino acids.

The chain joins TRBV11-2 to TRBJ2-5; 7 nucleotides match TRBD2. CDR3 length: 15 residues. Germline CDR1 and CDR2: SGHAT and FQNNGV. The junction had 7 bases not matched to a gene; V was cut back by 3 bases and J by 3 bases. CDR3 bases: TGTGCCAGCAGCTTTTTTGGGGGGGGAAAAGAGACCCAGTACTTC. As protein: CASSFFGGGKETQYF. Supplemented by reference TRBV11-2 and TRBJ2-5, the full variable domain reads EAGVAQSPRYKIIEKRQSVAFWCNPISGHATLYWYQQILGQGPKLLIQFQNNGVVDDSQLPKDRFSAERLKGVDSTLKIQPAKLEDSAVYLCASSFFGGGKETQYFGPGTRLLVL.

This clonotype was detected ten times or more. The chain recombines TRBV28 with TRBJ2-3; 9 bases fit TRBD1. In germline, CDR1 is MDHEN, CDR2 SYDVKM. The CDR3 extends over 13 amino acids. V was pared by 11 bases and J by 3 bases, with 6 bases of the junction left unmatched. This CDR3 is CAAKGQGTDTQYF. CDR3 sequence (DNA): TGTGCCGCGAAGGGACAGGGTACAGATACGCAGTATTTT.

Worth noting for this clonotype: The junction differs from germline at one of its ends, possibly a read error. This chain joins TRBV7-3 and TRBJ2-1; 12 nucleotides align to TRBD1. Germline V gene data show CDR1 as SGHTA and CDR2 as FQGTGA. The CDR3 extends over 18 amino acids. As DNA, the CDR3 is TGTTCCAGCAGCGCCACCGGGACAGGGGGCGCTGGCTACAATGAGCAGTTCTTC. Translating it yields CSSSATGTGGAGYNEQFF. Looking up the rest from reference TRBV7-3 and TRBJ2-1 gives the full variable domain: GAGVSQTPSNKVTEKGKYVELRCDPISGHTALYWYRQSLGQGPEFLIYFQGTGAADDSGLPNDRFFAVRPEGSVSTLKIQRTERGDSAVYLCSSSATGTGGAGYNEQFFGPGTRLTVL.

This clonotype came up many times. The rearrangement uses TRBV5-6 and TRBJ2-6; D not certain. Germline V gives CDR1 SGHDT, CDR2 YYEEEE. The V and J ends lost 0 bases and 3 bases respectively, with 16 bases between them. This CDR3 contains 18 residues. As DNA, the CDR3 is TGTGCCAGCAGCTTGGCCTTGGGTGAGTCATATGGGGCCAACGTCCTGACTTTC. The encoded protein is CASSLALGESYGANVLTF.

This clonotype was seen many times. The chain combines TRBV5-1 with TRBJ2-3, with D perhaps TRBD1 or TRBD2 (7 bases each). The CDR3 runs 14 residues. Germline lookup yields CDR1 SGHRS and CDR2 YFSETQ. V was shortened by 6 bases and J by 4 bases, with 15 bases between the two germline ends. The CDR3 DNA follows: TGCGCCAGCACGGGCCAGGGGGGGGCAGATACGCAGTATTTT. Amino acids: CASTGQGGADTQYF.